This T cell receptor (beta chain) was obtained from a study of OX40 agonist ivuxolimab in advanced cancers. This CDR3 comprises 12 residues. From germline, CDR1 is SGHDN and CDR2 FVKESK. V was clipped by 3 bases and J by 4 bases, with 6 bases between them. Assay: immunoSEQ multiplex PCR; the TCRdb copy retains only in-frame clones and omits some. The table lists about 62,000 clones, approximately 86% of them singletons, with approximately 5.4% in the top ten. Source: CD4+ or CD8+ T cells sorted from blood, taken in a trial of the OX40 agonist ivuxolimab. This clonotype was obtained from an adult with an advanced solid tumor such as melanoma, head and neck, liver or kidney cancer. The rearrangement joins TRBV14 to TRBJ1-2; D call uncertain. The CDR3 sequence is CASSQAGYGYTF. CDR3 coding DNA: TGTGCCAGCAGCCAGGCTGGCTATGGCTACACCTTC.